The 15 T cell receptor beta chains listed next were all sequenced from one sample in a study of T-cell memory formation after mild COVID-19. TCRdb called the 5' RACE reads again in MiXCR, with one record for every CDR3 protein. The table records nearly 350,000 distinct CDR3 sequences, approximately 13% of them present only once. The material sequenced was PBMCs or a T cell subset sorted from them (not recorded which). These receptors came from a man between 18 and 35 years old who had mild COVID-19 (a few samples of this study predate the infection). Cell type and time point are not known.

This clonotype was seen a few times. The CDR3 is CASIQQSGNTIYF. The CDR3 DNA sequence: TGTGCCAGCATCCAACAATCTGGAAACACCATATATTTT. The chain is built from TRBV6-6 and TRBJ1-3; no firm D call. The CDR3 is made up of 13 amino acids. Trimming removed 7 bases at V and 1 base at J, with 8 bases between. Germline V gives CDR1 MNHNY, CDR2 SVGAGI (reference sequence).

The chain joins TRBV12-3 or TRBV12-4 to TRBJ1-2, with D possibly being TRBD1 (6 bases). This CDR3 has 17 amino acids. V lost 3 bases and J 2 bases, leaving 19 bases between the germline ends. The CDR3 nucleotides read TGTGCCAGCAGTTTCTTGGGGGGCAGTGGGGGGAACTATGGCTACACCTTC. Translating it yields CASSFLGGSGGNYGYTF.

This chain links TRBV7-2 with TRBJ2-2, with 9 bases that match TRBD2. The J segment lost 4 bases and the V segment lost 2 bases, leaving 5 bases of the junction unmatched. The CDR3 extends over 16 amino acids. Germline loops: CDR1 SGHTA, CDR2 FQGNSA. The CDR3 protein is CASSLYGGGATGELFF. The CDR3 DNA sequence: TGTGCCAGCAGCTTATACGGCGGGGGGGCCACCGGGGAGCTGTTTTTT.

The chain carries TRBV29-1 and TRBJ2-1; no definite D call. The V gene's germline CDR1 is SQVTM and CDR2 ANQGSEA. Trimming cost V 2 bases and J 8 bases, with 10 bases left between them. There are 12 residues in the CDR3. The CDR3 region has the DNA TGCAGCGTTGAATCGGTCTCGGATGAGCAGTTCTTC. Amino acid sequence: CSVESVSDEQFF.

The gene calls are TRBV24-1 and TRBJ2-1, with TRBD2 identical over 10 bases. Germline V gives CDR1 KGHDR, CDR2 SFDVKD. Germline trimming cut 7 bases from V and 4 bases from J; bases unmatched to any gene: 6. CDR3 length: 15 amino acids. The CDR3 spells CATSLTSGDYNEQFF. The CDR3 DNA sequence: TGTGCCACCAGCCTTACTAGCGGGGATTACAATGAGCAGTTCTTC.

The rearrangement joins TRBV7-9 to TRBJ1-1; D is ambiguous. CDR1 and CDR2 from the germline V gene are SEHNR and FQNEAQ (reference sequence). V lost 3 bases to trimming and J lost 4 bases, with 12 bases between them. This CDR3 is built from 14 residues. The CDR3 DNA is TGTGCCAGCAGCTTTGAGCCCTTCGGCACTGAAGCTTTCTTT. This codes for CASSFEPFGTEAFF.

The chain combines TRBV4-3 with TRBJ1-2, with D possibly matching TRBD1 (5 bases). Germline V lookup: CDR1 LGHNA, CDR2 YSLEER. The V end lost 1 base, the J end lost 6 bases, and 15 bases lay between the germline ends. The CDR3 runs 15 residues. CDR3 sequence reads: CASSQVGAELHGYTF. In nucleotides, the CDR3 is TGCGCCAGCAGCCAAGTCGGGGCAGAATTACATGGCTACACCTTC.

The gene calls are TRBV6-6 and TRBJ1-2; D is ambiguous. The CDR3 runs to 13 residues. V shed 6 bases and J shed 5 bases, with 13 bases lying between them. The germline V gene encodes CDR1 MNHNY and CDR2 SVGAGI (reference sequence). The CDR3 sequence: CASSPDNLYGYTF. CDR3 DNA sequence: TGTGCCAGCAGCCCCGACAACCTATATGGCTACACCTTC.

This rearrangement joins TRBV12-3 or TRBV12-4 to TRBJ1-2; possibly TRBD1 for D (6 bases). The V end lost 6 bases, the J end lost 4 bases, and 18 bases lay between the germline ends. The CDR3 covers 15 residues. The CDR3 nucleotides read TGTGCCAGCAGCCCTTACGAACAGGGAGCCTATGGCTACACCTTC. Its translation is CASSPYEQGAYGYTF.

As regards this clonotype: One end of the junction is discordant with germline, which a read error may explain. This chain connects TRBV25-1 to TRBJ2-3; D could derive from TRBD1 or TRBD2 (6 bases each). Germline-derived CDR1 and CDR2 are MGHDK and SYGVNS. This CDR3 contains 15 residues. The CDR3 is CASSVPGARGDTRYF. CDR3 nucleotide sequence: TGTGCCAGCAGTGTTCCAGGGGCGCGGGGAGATACGCGGTATTTT.

This sequence joins TRBV12-3 or TRBV12-4 and TRBJ2-3, with unresolved D. The CDR3 extends over 16 amino acids. The ends were cut back, 5 bases at V and 0 bases at J, with 15 bases in the middle. The CDR3: CASSPLRPVSTDTQYF. For the CDR3, the DNA is TGTGCCAGCAGTCCCCTCCGCCCGGTTAGCACAGATACGCAGTATTTT.

This clonotype was recorded many times. The chain joins TRBV20-1 to TRBJ1-3; D gene uncertain. V dropped 8 bases and J dropped 8 bases, with 10 bases sitting between them. The CDR3 has 10 residues. Germline V CDR1 and CDR2: DFQATT, SNEGSKA (reference sequence). The CDR3 loop reads CSTPEDTIYF. CDR3 nucleotides: TGCAGTACCCCCGAAGACACCATATATTTT.

In this sample, this clonotype turned up once. Because the CDR3 is missing its conserved closing phenylalanine or tryptophan, this is likely a read error. The rearrangement links TRBV28 to TRBJ1-6; 10 bases match TRBD1. The CDR3 is 15 amino acids. Unmatched junction bases numbered 8, after V lost 8 bases and J lost 7 bases. Germline values: CDR1 MDHEN, CDR2 SYDVKM. The CDR3 loop reads CASGWPGQGNSPLHY. CDR3 DNA sequence: TGTGCCAGCGGCTGGCCGGGACAGGGGAATTCACCCCTCCACTAT.

The chain recombines TRBV12-3 or TRBV12-4 with TRBJ1-2, with D possibly TRBD1 on 5 matching bases. The CDR3 is 16 residues long. The V gene lost 5 bases and the J gene lost 3 bases, with 19 bases spanning the gap. CDR3 nucleotides: TGTGCCAGCAGTCCTTGGACATTCTTAGGGGACTATGGCTACACCTTC. It is translated as CASSPWTFLGDYGYTF.

By sample share, this clonotype is medium-sized. CDR3 coding DNA: TGCGCCAGCAGCGGGACAGCGCAAGAGACCCAGTACTTC. This translates into CASSGTAQETQYF. The V gene is TRBV5-1, the J gene TRBJ2-5, with 7 bases that match TRBD1. This CDR3 comprises 13 residues. Trimming took 4 bases from V and 2 from J; bases not matched to a gene: 2. CDR1 is SGHRS and CDR2 is YFSETQ in the germline V gene.